This T cell receptor beta chain emerged from a study of CD8+ T cells in alopecia areata. Study-level background: Among treated patients, oral tofacitinib was administered at 5 to 10 mg twice daily.

The CDR3 extends over 11 amino acids. Trimming removed 10 bases from V and 3 bases from J, with 10 bases in between. Germline V gene sequence: CDR1 MNHEY, CDR2 SVGAGI. After isolation, RNA underwent reverse transcription to generate cDNA as the sequencing template. Repertoires were generated with immunoSEQ multiplex PCR, while TCRdb's copy carries only in-frame clones and drops some. Counted here are some 150,000 clones, around 87% occurring once; the ten biggest clones make up less than 15%. Treatment in this sample: oral pan-JAK inhibitor, 5-10 mg twice daily. Material: CD8+ T cells sorted from blood, obtained at week 4, from a patient treated with tofacitinib. This clonotype originated in a human donor with alopecia areata. The chain recombines TRBV6-5 with TRBJ2-7; tentative D call: TRBD2 (6 bases). The CDR3 DNA sequence: TGTGCCACCCTCGGGGGCTACGAGCAGTACTTC. As protein: CATLGGYEQYF.